The 19 T cell receptor beta chains below all came from one sample that was sequenced in a study of post-analysis software for immune sequencing data. Antigen specificity for these receptors is unknown. The study's findings and limits: Four or five TRBV segments occurring more often in patients than controls included TRBV5-6, TRBV5-1 and TRBV20-1.

The TCR beta cDNA libraries contained unique molecular identifiers. TCRdb ran MiXCR on the PCR reads and lists one entry per CDR3 protein. The profile covers more than 450,000 distinct CDR3 sequences, with roughly 45% appearing a single time and approximately 1.7% taken by the ten largest. Sequenced sample: blood. These receptor sequences come from a girl aged 10 to 17 with multiple sclerosis.

The chain has TRBV28 and TRBJ1-5; 8 bases match TRBD1. Germline CDR1 and CDR2: MDHEN and SYDVKM. The length of the CDR3 is 15 residues. Trimming at V came to 2 bases and at J to 4 bases, leaving 4 bases not matched to a gene. The CDR3 region is CASSLRTGRNQPQHF. In DNA form, the CDR3 reads TGTGCCAGCAGTTTACGGACAGGGAGGAATCAGCCCCAGCATTTT.

V usage is TRBV12-3 or TRBV12-4 and J usage is TRBJ2-1; 8 bases fit TRBD2. Germline trimming cut 6 bases from V and 5 bases from J; bases unmatched to any gene: 6. CDR3 length equals 14 residues. The CDR3 sequence is CASRRTSGHNEQFF. As DNA, the CDR3 is TGTGCCAGCAGACGTACTAGCGGCCACAATGAGCAGTTCTTC.

The chain combines TRBV4-1 with TRBJ2-1, with TRBD1 matching 9 bases. The V and J ends lost 0 bases and 6 bases, in that order; junction bases with no gene match: 9. The CDR3 extends over 17 amino acids. From germline, CDR1 is MGHRA and CDR2 YSYEKL. The CDR3 reads CASSQDPGQGPGNEQFF. DNA for the CDR3: TGCGCCAGCAGCCAAGACCCCGGACAGGGGCCGGGCAATGAGCAGTTCTTC.

Worth noting for this clonotype: One end of the junction does not line up with germline, which may come from a read error. The genes are TRBV6-5 and TRBJ2-7; the match to TRBD2 covers 8 bases. CDR1 and CDR2 from the germline V gene are MNHEY and SVGAGI. The CDR3 runs 16 residues. Here the CDR3 DNA reads TGTGCCAGCAGTTACAACAGACTAGCGAACTCCCACGAGCAGTACTTC. As protein: CASSYNRLANSHEQYF.

This clonotype was seen ten or more times. The chain couples TRBV20-1 to TRBJ2-5; no reliable D call. Germline CDR1 is DFQATT and CDR2 is SNEGSKA (reference sequence). Trimming removed 3 bases at V and 5 bases at J, with 7 bases between. The CDR3 contains 11 residues. In DNA, the CDR3 is TGCAGTGCTAGCCCCGTGGAGACCCAGTACTTC. It specifies CSASPVETQYF.

V gene TRBV5-1 combines with J gene TRBJ2-7; weak D call: TRBD2 (5 bases). Trimming took off 0 bases at V and 3 bases at J, with 10 bases between the two ends. The CDR3 is 14 amino acids. Germline lookup yields CDR1 SGHRS and CDR2 YFSETQ. CDR3 coding DNA: TGCGCCAGCAGCTTGGTCGGGGTCGACTACGAGCAGTACTTC. Protein product: CASSLVGVDYEQYF.

The chain has TRBV4-1 and TRBJ2-3; D may be TRBD2 (6 bases). The CDR3 spans 15 residues. V gave up 10 bases and J gave up 5 bases, with 22 bases separating them. Germline V gives CDR1 MGHRA, CDR2 YSYEKL. CDR3 loop: CATGTHPNGRDTQYF. CDR3 bases: TGCGCCACCGGGACTCACCCAAATGGGAGAGATACGCAGTATTTT.

The rearrangement joins TRBV20-1 to TRBJ1-2; D is unresolved. Germline loops: CDR1 DFQATT, CDR2 SNEGSKA (reference sequence). The CDR3 spans 10 residues. Deletions cut 5 bases from V and 11 bases from J, with 12 bases between. The CDR3 loop reads CSAAARNYTF. The CDR3 nucleotides read TGCAGTGCTGCCGCACGCAATTACACCTTC.

The chain recombines TRBV28 with TRBJ2-1; D unclear. V lost 2 bases and J 10 bases, leaving 18 bases between the germline ends. This CDR3 has 15 residues. The germline CDR1 and CDR2 sequences are MDHEN and SYDVKM. In DNA form, the CDR3 reads TGTGCCAGCAGTTTACTAGTGGGAAGGTTCGACGAGCAGTTCTTC. Protein: CASSLLVGRFDEQFF. Supplemented by reference TRBV28 and TRBJ2-1, the full variable domain reads DVKVTQSSRYLVKRTGEKVFLECVQDMDHENMFWYRQDPGLGLRLIYFSYDVKMKEKGDIPEGYSVSREKKERFSLILESASTNQTSMYLCASSLLVGRFDEQFFGPGTRLTVL.

The genes are TRBV12-3 or TRBV12-4 and TRBJ1-6; D perhaps matches TRBD1 (5 bases). The CDR3 has 15 residues. V lost 8 bases and J 0 bases, leaving 11 bases between the germline ends. The CDR3 loop reads CASFAGNSYNSPLHF. In DNA form, the CDR3 reads TGTGCCAGCTTCGCAGGGAACTCCTATAATTCACCCCTCCACTTT.

This CDR3 is CARGGSGRTSDEQFF. CDR3 nucleotides: TGTGCCAGGGGGGGGAGCGGGAGGACGAGTGATGAGCAGTTCTTC. This sequence joins TRBV21-1 and TRBJ2-1; the table's D call, TRBD2, was not checked against the DNA. TRBV21-1 is a recognized pseudogene. The CDR3 consists of 15 residues.

The table lists this clonotype with a few counts. This chain links TRBV6-5 with TRBJ1-1; D not certain. The CDR3 is made up of 16 amino acids. V gave up 4 bases and J gave up 0 bases, with 15 bases separating them. Germline CDR1 is MNHEY and CDR2 is SVGAGI. The CDR3 spells CASSFRPPGLNTEAFF. DNA for the CDR3: TGTGCCAGCAGTTTCAGGCCTCCGGGGTTGAACACTGAAGCTTTCTTT.

J is TRBJ1-6 and V is TRBV12-3 or TRBV12-4; D might be TRBD1 (5 bases). Trimming took off 7 bases at V and 7 bases at J, with 17 bases between the two ends. This CDR3 spans 15 amino acids. The CDR3 DNA is TGTGCCAGCACCATGCTGGGGACGGGAAATTCACCCCTCCACTTT. Translation gives CASTMLGTGNSPLHF.

The rearrangement links TRBV10-3 to TRBJ2-5; D might be TRBD1 (5 bases). The CDR3 is 15 residues long. The V end was cut by 0 bases, the J end by 3 bases, with 11 bases between. The germline CDR1 and CDR2 sequences are ENHRY and SYGVKD. CDR3 loop: CAISESRGTEETQYF. CDR3 DNA sequence: TGTGCCATCAGTGAGTCTAGGGGAACCGAAGAGACCCAGTACTTC.

This sequence joins TRBV5-1 and TRBJ2-7; D possibly corresponds to TRBD1 (6 bases). The CDR3 is 14 amino acids. V was cut by 1 base and J by 6 bases, with 14 bases left in between. The germline CDR1 and CDR2 sequences are SGHRS and YFSETQ. CDR3: CASSLILGAGEQYF. The DNA of the CDR3 is TGCGCCAGCAGCTTGATTCTGGGGGCGGGCGAGCAGTACTTC.

The chain is built from TRBV10-3 and TRBJ1-5, with TRBD1 matching over 10 bases. J was trimmed by 2 bases and V by 4 bases; bases with no gene match: 2. In germline, CDR1 is ENHRY, CDR2 SYGVKD. The CDR3 is made up of 15 amino acids. The CDR3: CAISAGTGGNQPQHF. The DNA for the CDR3 is TGTGCCATCAGTGCCGGGACAGGGGGCAATCAGCCCCAGCATTTT.

This clonotype is a singleton in its sample. CDR3 residues: CASNGLAGDNEQFF. The CDR3 DNA reads as TGTGCCAGCAACGGACTAGCGGGAGACAATGAGCAGTTCTTC. The chain carries TRBV2 and TRBJ2-1, with TRBD2 matching 13 bases. V lost 7 bases to trimming and J lost 5 bases; unmatched junction nucleotides: 2. Germline assignment: CDR1 SNHLY and CDR2 FYNNEI. CDR3 length: 14 amino acids. The variable domain in full, completed from reference TRBV2 and TRBJ2-1, reads EPEVTQTPSHQVTQMGQEVILRCVPISNHLYFYWYRQILGQKVEFLVSFYNNEISEKSEIFDDQFSVERPDGSNFTLKIRSTKLEDSAMYFCASNGLAGDNEQFFGPGTRLTVL.

This clonotype was found a few times. The V call is TRBV24-1, the J call TRBJ2-1, with TRBD2 matching 8 bases. The CDR3 consists of 16 residues. Germline assignment: CDR1 KGHDR and CDR2 SFDVKD. Germline trimming cut 2 bases from V and 9 bases from J; bases unmatched to any gene: 11. In DNA, the CDR3 is TGTGCCACCAGTGATTGGTCCGGGACTAGTGGGGTTGAGCAGTTCTTC. Its translation is CATSDWSGTSGVEQFF.

This clonotype was seen once. This chain joins TRBV2 and TRBJ2-1; 10 bases agree with TRBD2. This CDR3 comprises 15 residues. J was trimmed by 6 bases and V by 4 bases; bases with no gene match: 6. The germline gives CDR1 SNHLY, CDR2 FYNNEI. The CDR3 DNA sequence: TGTGCCAGCAGTGTAGGACTAGCGGTAGTCAATGAGCAGTTCTTC. Translated, it gives CASSVGLAVVNEQFF.